There are a few counts of the clone carrying this T cell receptor (beta chain). Its antigen is undetermined. The data belong to a study of blood T cells in healthy people across ages. Whole-study findings and limits: Estimates based on one million T cells were treated as lower bounds.

Next came a second PCR, run for about 7 to 12 cycles, which used a sample-barcoded 5' primer along with a J-beta primer mix. MiXCR, run by TCRdb on the 5' RACE reads, gives a single entry per CDR3 protein. The sample records around 940,000 distinct CDR3 sequences, roughly 51% being singletons. The sequencing input was blood. The receptor comes from a woman between 55 and 75 years old in good health.

In DNA form, the CDR3 reads TGTGCCAGCAGCCACAGCCCGACAGGGGCCACCTACGAGCAGTACTTC. Translated, it gives CASSHSPTGATYEQYF. This rearrangement joins TRBV4-2 to TRBJ2-7; 8 positions agree with TRBD1. The V gene's germline CDR1 is LGHNA and CDR2 YNFKEQ. The CDR3 totals 16 residues. Unmatched junction bases numbered 9, after V lost 3 bases and J lost 2 bases.